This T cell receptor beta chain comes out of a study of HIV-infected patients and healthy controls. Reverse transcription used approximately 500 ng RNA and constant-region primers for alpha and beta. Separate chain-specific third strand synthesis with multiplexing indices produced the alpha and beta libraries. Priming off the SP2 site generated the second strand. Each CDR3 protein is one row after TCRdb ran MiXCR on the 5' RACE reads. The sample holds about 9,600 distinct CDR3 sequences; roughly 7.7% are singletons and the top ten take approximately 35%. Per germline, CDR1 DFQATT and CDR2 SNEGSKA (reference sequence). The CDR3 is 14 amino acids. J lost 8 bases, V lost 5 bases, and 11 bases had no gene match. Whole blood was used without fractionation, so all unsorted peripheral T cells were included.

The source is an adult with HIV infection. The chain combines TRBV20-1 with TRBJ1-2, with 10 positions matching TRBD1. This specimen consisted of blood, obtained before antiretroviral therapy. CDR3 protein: CSAPLKDRGDGYTF. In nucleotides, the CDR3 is TGCAGTGCTCCGCTAAAGGACAGGGGGGACGGCTACACCTTC.